The 7 T cell receptor beta chains reported below all come from one sample, sequenced in a study of blood T cells in healthy people across ages. The authors ran a second PCR of roughly 6 to 12 cycles using a sample-barcoded 5' primer and a J-beta primer mix. TCRdb used MiXCR to reprocess the 5' RACE reads, holding one entry per CDR3 protein. This sample has over a million distinct CDR3 sequences, with about 43% found just once. The sequenced sample was blood. The receptors here all came from a woman between 18 and 30 years old in good health.

This clonotype has only a few counts. The CDR3 nucleotides read TGTGCCAGTAGTCAACATGGCCTTTACAATGAGCAGTTCTTC. Amino acid sequence: CASSQHGLYNEQFF. V usage is TRBV19 and J usage is TRBJ2-1, with unresolved D. The CDR3 runs 14 residues. Trimming shortened V by 5 bases and J by 4 bases, and 12 bases separated the two germline ends. Germline lookup yields CDR1 LNHDA and CDR2 SQIVND (reference sequence).

The rearrangement uses TRBV6-1 and TRBJ1-1; D not resolved. V dropped 6 bases and J dropped 1 base, with 9 bases sitting between them. This CDR3 has 13 residues. Germline CDR1 MNHNS, CDR2 SASEGT. CDR3 DNA: TGTGCCAGCAGGGAACACACGAACACTGAAGCTTTCTTT. It translates to CASREHTNTEAFF.

The chain couples TRBV7-9 to TRBJ1-2; maybe TRBD1 (5 bases). The CDR3 spans 12 residues. The germline V gene encodes CDR1 SEHNR and CDR2 FQNEAQ (reference sequence). V shed 1 base and J shed 10 bases, with 10 bases lying between them. The CDR3, as DNA: TGTGCCAGCAGCTTAGAAGGGGCCGACTACACCTTC. This codes for CASSLEGADYTF.

J is TRBJ2-2 and V is TRBV7-8; TRBD1 aligns across 7 bases. This CDR3 contains 15 residues. CDR1 and CDR2 from the germline V gene are SGHVS and FQNEAQ. J gave up 6 bases and V 3 bases, and 7 bases lay outside the gene matches. The CDR3 sequence is CASSFAQGPAGELFF. The CDR3 region has the DNA TGTGCCAGCAGCTTCGCACAGGGGCCTGCCGGGGAGCTGTTTTTT. Variable domain in full (rest from reference TRBV7-8 and TRBJ2-2): GAGVSQSPRYKVAKRGQDVALRCDPISGHVSLFWYQQALGQGPEFLTYFQNEAQLDKSGLPSDRFFAERPEGSVSTLKIQRTQQEDSAVYLCASSFAQGPAGELFFGEGSRLTVL.

This clonotype was recorded many times. A read error may account for a junction end that differs from germline. This chain joins TRBV5-1 and TRBJ1-1; weak D call: TRBD1 (6 bases). This CDR3 has 14 amino acids. Germline lookup yields CDR1 SGHRS and CDR2 YFSETQ. CDR3: CASSLGAMNTEAFF. In nucleotides, the CDR3 is TGTGCCAGCAGTTTGGGGGCGATGAACACTGAAGCTTTCTTT. The entire variable domain, with the rest obtained from reference TRBV5-1 and TRBJ1-1, is as follows: KAGVTQTPRYLIKTRGQQVTLSCSPISGHRSVSWYQQTPGQGLQFLFEYFSETQRNKGNFPGRFSGRQFSNSRSEMNVSTLELGDSALYLCASSLGAMNTEAFFGQGTRLTVV.

As regards this clonotype: An end of the junction differs from the germline gene, which may be a read error. This chain uses TRBV5-6 with TRBJ2-4, with D possibly TRBD1 on 6 matching bases. The length of the CDR3 is 16 residues. Germline-derived CDR1 and CDR2 are SGHDT and YYEEEE. In DNA, the CDR3 is TGTGCCGGCAGCATCCTCAGGGGTGCGGCCAAAAACATTCAGTACTTC. Protein sequence: CAGSILRGAAKNIQYF.

About this clonotype: A much larger clone lies one base from this, so it may be a read error. The chain carries TRBV29-1 and TRBJ2-1; 7 nucleotides match TRBD1. Germline-derived CDR1 and CDR2 are SQVTM and ANQGSEA. The CDR3 length is 13 residues. The CDR3: CGTDANNQETQFF. As DNA, the CDR3 is TGCGGGACAGACGCAAATAATCAAGAGACCCAGTTCTTC.